A single T cell receptor (beta chain) is shown here with its context. The germline V gene has CDR1 MNHNS and CDR2 SASEGT. The V and J ends lost 10 bases and 9 bases, in that order; junction bases with no gene match: 17. The CDR3 is made up of 15 amino acids. This sample was taken from a study of spatial heterogeneity in lung cancer. Study overall: Beta-chain sequences were consistently detected more often than alpha-chain sequences.

Time point in this sample: sample taken at primary tumor resection. The donors were fewer than 80 patients with non-small cell lung cancer that was early-stage and untreated. TCRs were sequenced from unsorted whole RNA of tumor, nontumor lung or PBMC. One entry per CDR3 protein, called by TCRdb with MiXCR from the 5' RACE reads. The sample records 25,000 or so distinct CDR3 sequences, approximately 4.8% being singletons. The source was PBMCs, collected at surgery. The V and J genes are TRBV6-1 and TRBJ1-2; 10 bases match TRBD1. The receptor was isolated from a male donor with early-stage non-small cell lung cancer. The CDR3 nucleotides read TGTGCCACCGAGGCTCCGGGACAGGGGCCTTACCGCTACACCTTC. Protein: CATEAPGQGPYRYTF.